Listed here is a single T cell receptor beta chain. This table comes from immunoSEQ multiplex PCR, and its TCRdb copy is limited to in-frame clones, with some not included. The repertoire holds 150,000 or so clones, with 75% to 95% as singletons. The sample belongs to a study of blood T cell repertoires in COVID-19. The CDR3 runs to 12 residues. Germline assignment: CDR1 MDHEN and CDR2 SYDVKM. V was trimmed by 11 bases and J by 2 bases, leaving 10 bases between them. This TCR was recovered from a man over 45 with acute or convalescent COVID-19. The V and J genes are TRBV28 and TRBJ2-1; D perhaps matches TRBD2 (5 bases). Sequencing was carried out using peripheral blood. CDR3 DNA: TGTGCCTTAGGAGCGGCCTACAATGAGCAGTTCTTC. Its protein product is CALGAAYNEQFF.